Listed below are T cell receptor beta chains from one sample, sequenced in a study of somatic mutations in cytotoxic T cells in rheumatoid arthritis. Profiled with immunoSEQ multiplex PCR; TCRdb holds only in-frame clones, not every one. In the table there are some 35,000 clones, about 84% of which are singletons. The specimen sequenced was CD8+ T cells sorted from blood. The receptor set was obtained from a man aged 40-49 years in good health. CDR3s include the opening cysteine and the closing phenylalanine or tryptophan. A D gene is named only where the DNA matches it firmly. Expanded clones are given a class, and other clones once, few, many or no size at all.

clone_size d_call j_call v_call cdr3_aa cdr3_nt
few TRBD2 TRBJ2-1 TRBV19 CASSMTSGTYNEQFF TGTGCCAGTAGTATGACTAGCGGTACCTACAATGAGCAGTTCTTC
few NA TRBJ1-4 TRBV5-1 CASSLRGEKLFF TGCGCCAGCAGCTTGAGAGGGGAAAAACTGTTTTTT
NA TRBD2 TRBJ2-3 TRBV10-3 CAATNPSGRTDTQYF TGTGCCGCAACCAATCCTAGCGGGAGGACAGATACGCAGTATTTT
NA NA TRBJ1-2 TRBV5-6 CASSLGHGYTF TGTGCCAGCAGCTTAGGTCATGGCTACACCTTC
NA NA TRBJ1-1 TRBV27 CASKLGNTEAFF TGTGCCAGCAAGCTGGGGAATACTGAAGCTTTCTTT
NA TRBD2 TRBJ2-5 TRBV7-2 CASSNRLGASGGGTQYF TGTGCCAGCAGCAATAGGTTGGGGGCTAGCGGGGGAGGAACCCAGTACTTC
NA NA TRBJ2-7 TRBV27 CASSLEGREQYF TGTGCCAGCAGTTTGGAAGGGCGCGAGCAGTACTTC
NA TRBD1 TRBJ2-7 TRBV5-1 CASSTGTGTLYEQYF TGCGCCAGCAGCACCGGGACAGGGACCCTCTACGAGCAGTACTTC
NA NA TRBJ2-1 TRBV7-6 CASSLVASDEQFF TGTGCCAGCAGCCTCGTGGCTAGCGATGAGCAGTTCTTC
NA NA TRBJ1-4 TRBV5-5 CASSLGREREEKLFF TGTGCCAGCAGCTTGGGGAGGGAACGGGAGGAAAAACTGTTTTTT
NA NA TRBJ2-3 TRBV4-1 CASSQDLLATSTDTQYF TGCGCCAGCAGCCAAGATCTATTAGCGACCAGCACAGATACGCAGTATTTT
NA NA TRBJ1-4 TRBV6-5 CASRADGEKLFF TGTGCCAGCAGAGCAGACGGAGAAAAACTGTTTTTT
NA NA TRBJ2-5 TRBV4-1 CASSHLRDEETQYF TGCGCCAGCAGCCACCTACGGGATGAAGAGACCCAGTACTTC
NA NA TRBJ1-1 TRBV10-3 CAISGTELNTEAFF TGTGCCATCAGTGGGACAGAATTGAACACTGAAGCTTTCTTT
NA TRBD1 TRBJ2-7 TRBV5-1 CASSLTTGGFSYEQYF TGCGCCAGCAGCTTGACGACAGGGGGTTTCTCCTACGAGCAGTACTTC
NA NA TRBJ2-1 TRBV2 CASTSPGEGRGEQFF TGTGCCAGCACGTCCCCGGGGGAAGGTCGGGGTGAGCAGTTCTTC
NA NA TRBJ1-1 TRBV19 CATRTGGTEAFF TGTGCCACAAGAACGGGGGGCACTGAAGCTTTCTTT
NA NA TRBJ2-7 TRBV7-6 CASSFTIRDTYEQYF TGTGCCAGCAGCTTTACTATTCGGGACACCTACGAGCAGTACTTC
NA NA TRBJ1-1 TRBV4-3 CASSQVKNTEAFF TGCGCCAGCAGCCAAGTAAAGAACACTGAAGCTTTCTTT
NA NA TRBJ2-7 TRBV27 CASSLRNSYYEQYF TGTGCCAGCAGTTTGCGCAACAGTTACTACGAGCAGTACTTC
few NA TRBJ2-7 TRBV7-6 CASSLGVSSYEQYF TGTGCCAGCAGCTTAGGGGTGAGCTCCTACGAGCAGTACTTC
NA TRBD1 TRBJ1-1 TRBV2 CASSGGRDRRNTEAFF TGTGCCAGCAGTGGGGGTCGGGACAGGCGGAACACTGAAGCTTTCTTT
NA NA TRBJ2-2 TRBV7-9 CASSPTETGELFF TGTGCCAGCAGCCCGACAGAAACCGGGGAGCTGTTTTTT
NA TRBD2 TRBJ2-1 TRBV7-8 CASSLDLAAYNEQFF TGTGCCAGCAGCTTAGACCTAGCGGCCTACAATGAGCAGTTCTTC
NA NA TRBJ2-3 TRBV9 CASSVVTDTQYF TGTGCCAGCAGCGTAGTCACAGATACGCAGTATTTT
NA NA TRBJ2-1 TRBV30 CAWAPGLAHEQFF TGTGCCTGGGCCCCCGGACTGGCTCATGAGCAGTTCTTC
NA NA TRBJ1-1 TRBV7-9 CASTSTVNTEAFF TGTGCCAGCACCTCGACAGTTAACACTGAAGCTTTCTTT
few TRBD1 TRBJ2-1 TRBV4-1 CASSRQGQINEQFF TGCGCCAGCAGCAGACAGGGTCAAATCAATGAGCAGTTCTTC
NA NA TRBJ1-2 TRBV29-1 CSVVTPGEGYGYTF TGCAGCGTTGTAACACCAGGGGAAGGCTATGGCTACACCTTC
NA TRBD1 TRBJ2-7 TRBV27 CASSSRTGGSPYEQYF TGTGCCAGCAGTTCAAGGACAGGCGGCAGTCCCTACGAGCAGTACTTC
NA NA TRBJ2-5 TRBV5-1 CASSLEETQYF TGCGCCAGCAGCCTGGAGGAGACCCAGTACTTC
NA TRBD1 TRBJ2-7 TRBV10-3 CAIGGQAGGGSYEQYF TGTGCCATCGGGGGCCAGGCAGGGGGCGGGTCCTACGAGCAGTACTTC
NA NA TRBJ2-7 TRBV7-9 CASSLAASYYEQYF TGTGCCAGCAGCTTAGCCGCGTCTTACTACGAGCAGTACTTC
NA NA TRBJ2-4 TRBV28 CASSLDGRNIQYF TGTGCCAGCAGTTTGGACGGCAGAAACATTCAGTACTTC
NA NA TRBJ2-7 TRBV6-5 CASSYPGAVINEQYF TGTGCCAGCAGTTACCCGGGGGCAGTTATCAACGAGCAGTACTTC
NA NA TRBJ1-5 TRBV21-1 CASSKKFRAGGVWDQPQHF TGTGCCAGCAGCAAAAAGTTTAGGGCAGGGGGCGTATGGGATCAGCCCCAGCATTTT
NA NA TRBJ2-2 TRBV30 CAWSLDTGELFF TGTGCCTGGTCCCTAGATACCGGGGAGCTGTTTTTT
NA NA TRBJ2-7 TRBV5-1 CASSLGGNPSYEQYF TGCGCCAGCAGCTTGGGAGGGAATCCCTCCTACGAGCAGTACTTC
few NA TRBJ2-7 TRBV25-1 CASSGRAWDEQYF TGTGCCAGCAGTGGCAGGGCATGGGACGAGCAGTACTTC
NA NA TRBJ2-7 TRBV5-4 CASNFGSPGSFEQYF TGTGCCAGCAACTTTGGATCCCCGGGTTCCTTCGAGCAGTACTTC
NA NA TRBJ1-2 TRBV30 CAWSGSRAHYGYTF TGTGCCTGGAGTGGGTCACGGGCCCATTATGGCTACACCTTC
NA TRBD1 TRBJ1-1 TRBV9 CASSVSKTGGPVNTEAFF TGTGCCAGCAGCGTATCCAAGACAGGGGGCCCAGTGAACACTGAAGCTTTCTTT
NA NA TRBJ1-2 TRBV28 CAAGARYTF TGTGCCGCGGGGGCCCGCTACACCTTC
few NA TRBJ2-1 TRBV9 CASSPYTSAYNEQFF TGTGCCAGCAGTCCTTACACCAGCGCCTACAATGAGCAGTTCTTC
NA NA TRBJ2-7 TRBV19 CASSAPLLGSEQYF TGTGCCAGTAGTGCCCCCCTTTTGGGTAGCGAGCAGTACTTC